The following is a T cell receptor beta chain sequence with its context. Its matching antigen is unknown. A multiplex PCR was run with 60 Vbeta primers and 13 Jbeta primers. Here immunoSEQ multiplex PCR was the method, and the copy in TCRdb shows in-frame clones only, minus some. Here the sample spans over 65,000 clones, roughly 80% being singletons. V was pared by 6 bases and J by 3 bases, with 20 bases between. Germline values: CDR1 LNHDA, CDR2 SQIVND (reference sequence). CDR3 length: 17 residues. This sample stems from a study of cytomegalovirus exposure and HLA in healthy donors. The overall study: The Caucasian-associated ancestry cluster held around four fifths of 350 to 450 genotyped donors. Study-level points and caveats: Some segments of the V type, notably TRBV6-2 and TRBV6-3, were excluded as indistinguishable. Researchers reported in a later analysis that a missense DCLRE1C variant was tied to TCR beta V- and J-gene trimming.

This sequence was found in a woman in her 30s in good health and CMV-seronegative. The sample comprised PBMCs. The chain combines TRBV19 with TRBJ1-4; D might be TRBD1 (5 bases). CDR3 in amino acids: CASSWGGYEGANEKLFF. The CDR3 bases are TGTGCCAGTAGCTGGGGGGGGTACGAAGGAGCTAATGAAAAACTGTTTTTT.